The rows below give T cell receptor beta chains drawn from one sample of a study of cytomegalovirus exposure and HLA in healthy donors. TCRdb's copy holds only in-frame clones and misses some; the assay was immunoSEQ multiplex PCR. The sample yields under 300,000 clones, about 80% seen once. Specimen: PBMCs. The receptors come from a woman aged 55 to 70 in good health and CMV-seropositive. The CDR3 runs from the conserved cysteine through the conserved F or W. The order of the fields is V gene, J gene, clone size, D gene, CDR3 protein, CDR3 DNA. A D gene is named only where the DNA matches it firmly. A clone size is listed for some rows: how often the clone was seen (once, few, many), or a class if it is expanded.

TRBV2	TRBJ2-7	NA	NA	CASTDSTYEQYF	TGTGCCAGCACGGACAGTACCTACGAGCAGTACTTC
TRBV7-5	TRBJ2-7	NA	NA	CVRRYSSGHFYEQYF	TGTGTCAGAAGATATTCTAGCGGCCACTTCTACGAGCAGTACTTC
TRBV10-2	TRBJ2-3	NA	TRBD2	CASRAGTSGDTQYF	TGCGCCAGCAGAGCCGGGACTAGCGGAGATACGCAGTATTTT
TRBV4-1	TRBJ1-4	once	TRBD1	CASSQTGGNNEKLFF	TGCGCCAGCAGCCAAACAGGGGGCAATAATGAAAAACTGTTTTTT
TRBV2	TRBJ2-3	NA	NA	CASNEANWDTQYF	TGTGCCAGCAACGAGGCAAACTGGGATACGCAGTATTTT
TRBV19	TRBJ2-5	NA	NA	CASSLRQGPGGTQYF	TGTGCCAGTAGCCTCCGACAGGGGCCGGGAGGGACCCAGTACTTC
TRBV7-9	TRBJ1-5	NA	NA	CASSSLGGRNQPQHF	TGTGCCAGCAGCTCACTGGGGGGTCGAAATCAGCCCCAGCATTTT
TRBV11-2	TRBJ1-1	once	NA	CASSPRSGHRLEAFF	TGTGCCAGCAGCCCAAGGAGTGGACACCGTCTTGAAGCTTTCTTT
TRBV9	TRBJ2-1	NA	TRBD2	CASSVGLAGVYNEQFF	TGTGCCAGCAGCGTAGGTCTAGCGGGAGTTTACAATGAGCAGTTCTTC
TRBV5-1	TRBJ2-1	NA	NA	CASSLVLNEQFF	TGCGCCAGCAGCTTGGTACTAAATGAGCAGTTCTTC
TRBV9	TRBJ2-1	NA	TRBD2	CASSGLGGSSYNEQFF	TGTGCCAGCAGCGGACTTGGCGGGAGCTCCTACAATGAGCAGTTCTTC
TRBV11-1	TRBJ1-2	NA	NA	CASSSQGGYGYTF	TGTGCCAGCAGCTCACAGGGCGGCTATGGCTACACCTTC
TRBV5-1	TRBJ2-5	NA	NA	CASSLAGDTPREQYF	TGCGCCAGCAGCTTGGCGGGGGACACGCCGCGGGAGCAGTACTTC
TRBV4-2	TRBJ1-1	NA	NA	CASSPTGNAEAFF	TGTGCCAGCAGCCCCACAGGGAACGCTGAAGCTTTCTTT
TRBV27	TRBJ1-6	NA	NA	CASSTYNSPLHF	TGTGCCAGCTCTACCTATAATTCACCCCTCCACTTT
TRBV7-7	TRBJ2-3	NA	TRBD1	CASSTGGLDTQYF	TGTGCCAGCAGCACAGGGGGCTTAGATACGCAGTATTTT
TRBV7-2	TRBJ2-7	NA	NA	CASRLQTGTYYEQYF	TGTGCCAGCAGACTTCAAACAGGAACCTACTACGAGCAGTACTTC
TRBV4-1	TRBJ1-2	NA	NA	CASSQDENYGYTF	TGCGCCAGCAGCCAAGACGAGAACTATGGCTACACCTTC
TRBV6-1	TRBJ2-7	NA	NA	CASSEQGLRAYEQYF	TGTGCCAGCAGTGAGCAGGGTCTTCGGGCCTACGAGCAGTACTTC
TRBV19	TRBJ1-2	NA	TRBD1	CAGSSTGLGYTF	TGTGCCGGAAGCTCGACAGGGCTTGGCTACACCTTC
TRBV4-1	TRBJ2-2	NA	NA	CASSQDGQRRNTGELFF	TGCGCCAGCAGCCAAGACGGCCAGCGGAGGAACACCGGGGAGCTGTTTTTT
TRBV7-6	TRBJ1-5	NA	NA	CASSALQGMGNQPQHF	TGTGCCAGCAGCGCGTTACAGGGAATGGGCAATCAGCCCCAGCATTTT
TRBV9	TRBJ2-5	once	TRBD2	CASSLGLAGAETQYF	TGTGCCAGCAGCCTGGGACTAGCGGGAGCAGAGACCCAGTACTTC
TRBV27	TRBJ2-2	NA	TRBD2	CASSFSGRSTGELFF	TGTGCCAGCAGTTTTAGCGGGAGGAGCACCGGGGAGCTGTTTTTT
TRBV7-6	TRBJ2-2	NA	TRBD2	CASSPFSGRRNTGELFF	TGTGCCAGCAGTCCATTTAGCGGGAGAAGGAACACCGGGGAGCTGTTTTTT
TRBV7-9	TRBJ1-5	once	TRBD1	CSSSPTGGVSNQPQHF	TGTTCCAGCAGCCCAACAGGGGGCGTGAGCAATCAGCCCCAGCATTTT
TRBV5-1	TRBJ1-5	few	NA	CASSLAGHSGQPQHF	TGCGCCAGCAGCTTGGCCGGACACTCCGGGCAGCCCCAGCATTTT
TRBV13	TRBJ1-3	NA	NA	CASSLASQGSFGNTIYF	TGTGCCAGCAGCTTAGCATCTCAGGGAAGCTTTGGAAACACCATATATTTT
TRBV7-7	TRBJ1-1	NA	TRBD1	CASSQDRGAEAFF	TGTGCCAGCAGCCAGGACAGGGGGGCTGAAGCTTTCTTT
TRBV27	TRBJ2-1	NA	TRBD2	CASGPGTSGGGHNEQFF	TGTGCCAGCGGGCCCGGGACTAGCGGCGGGGGGCACAATGAGCAGTTCTTC
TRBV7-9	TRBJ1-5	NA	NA	CSSSSGYSNQPQHF	TGTTCCAGCAGCTCAGGGTATAGCAATCAGCCCCAGCATTTT
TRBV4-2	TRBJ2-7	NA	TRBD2	CASSQEPGLGYEQYF	TGTGCCAGCAGCCAAGAACCGGGACTAGGGTACGAGCAGTACTTC
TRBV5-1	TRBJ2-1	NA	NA	CASSFTGHNYNEQFF	TGCGCCAGCAGCTTTACGGGACACAACTACAATGAGCAGTTCTTC
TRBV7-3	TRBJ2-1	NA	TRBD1	CASSLTGTGVREQFF	TGTGCCAGCAGCCTCACCGGGACAGGGGTCCGTGAGCAGTTCTTC
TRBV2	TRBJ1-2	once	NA	CASTTGTINYGYTF	TGTGCCAGCACCACAGGGACCATCAACTATGGCTACACCTTC
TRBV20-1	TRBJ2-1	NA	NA	CSASIIGEQFF	TGCAGTGCTAGCATTATCGGTGAGCAGTTCTTC
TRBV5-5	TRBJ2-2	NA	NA	CASSAGIGELFF	TGTGCCAGCAGTGCAGGGATCGGGGAGCTGTTTTTT
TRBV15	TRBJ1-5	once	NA	CATSRDVSQPQHF	TGTGCCACCAGCAGAGATGTCAGTCAGCCCCAGCATTTT
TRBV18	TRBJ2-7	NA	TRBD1	CASSPVQGAYEQYF	TGTGCCAGCTCACCTGTACAGGGGGCCTACGAGCAGTACTTC
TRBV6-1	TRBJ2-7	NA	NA	CASYKGAEQYF	TGTGCCAGCTATAAAGGGGCCGAGCAGTACTTC
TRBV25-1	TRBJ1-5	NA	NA	CASSEWTGNQPQHF	TGTGCCAGCAGTGAGTGGACGGGGAATCAGCCCCAGCATTTT
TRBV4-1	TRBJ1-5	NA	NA	CASSQDGRGRNQPQHF	TGCGCCAGCAGCCAAGATGGACGGGGAAGGAATCAGCCCCAGCATTTT
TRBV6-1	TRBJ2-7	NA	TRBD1	CASKQGVGYEQYF	TGTGCCAGCAAACAGGGGGTCGGCTACGAGCAGTACTTC
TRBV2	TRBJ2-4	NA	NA	CASSEWADKSNIQYF	TGTGCCAGCAGTGAATGGGCAGACAAGTCAAACATTCAGTACTTC
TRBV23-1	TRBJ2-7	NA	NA	CASSSTGILGPYEQYF	TGCGCCAGCAGTTCAACGGGGATCCTAGGCCCCTACGAGCAGTACTTC